The present T cell receptor (beta chain) was sequenced within a study of regulatory T cells in long-lasting Graves disease. Study findings and constraints: Favoring TRBV28, TRBJ1-2 and TRBJ2-5 was a feature seen in persistent disease. Possibly, accuracy suffered from the small sample size. Sampling was limited to peripheral blood rather than thyroid tissue.

From germline, CDR1 is SGHAT and CDR2 FQNNGV. The length of the CDR3 is 16 residues. Trimming at V came to 4 bases and at J to 2 bases, leaving 10 bases not matched to a gene. Time point of the sample: persistent/refractory GD, antithyroid drugs over 5 years with positive TRAb. The TCR library used RNA extracted from PBMCs. Into tubes containing EDTA, approximately 9 milliliters of peripheral blood were drawn. In this sample, this clonotype turned up many times. What it binds is unknown. TCR beta libraries were built with iRepertoire HTBI primers and Arm-PCR of CDR3 regions. TCRdb ran MiXCR on the multiplex PCR reads and lists one entry per CDR3 protein. In the table there are approximately 400,000 distinct CDR3 sequences, approximately 25% of which are singletons.

The V gene is TRBV11-2, the J gene TRBJ2-7; TRBD2 matches at 8 bases. The clonotype comes from a woman aged 40-49 years with Graves disease. The source material was peripheral blood mononuclear cells (PBMCs), sampled when the disease was refractory, from a patient treated with antithyroid drugs. CDR3 region: CASSSPTQGLAYEQYF. The CDR3 nucleotides read TGTGCCAGCAGCTCCCCTACACAGGGACTAGCCTACGAGCAGTACTTC.